The following is a T cell receptor beta chain sequence with its context. The sample comes from a study of shared clonotypes between healthy human individuals. Deep-level settings were used for running the assay. Ten immunoSEQ deep assay plates were used to sequence unsorted PBMC DNA. TCRdb keeps only in-frame clones here, not all; method: immunoSEQ multiplex PCR. This sample yields about 490,000 clones, of which approximately 82% are seen a single time; around 11% belongs to the top ten. Germline-derived CDR1 and CDR2 are GTSNPN and SVGIG (reference sequence). This CDR3 comprises 14 residues. Trimming stripped 3 bases from V and 7 bases from J, with 19 bases between.

The sequenced sample was PBMCs. The source of this sequence is a woman aged 40 to 55 in good health. Some clones in this sample may be carry-over from other donors' samples. The chain carries TRBV30 and TRBJ2-7; possible D gene TRBD1, 5 bases. The CDR3 protein is CAWSEKWGLWEQYF. CDR3 DNA: TGTGCCTGGAGCGAAAAATGGGGCCTGTGGGAGCAGTACTTC.